This entry lists 18 T cell receptor beta chains sequenced from one sample in a study of cytomegalovirus exposure and HLA in healthy donors (dated by TCRdb to the late 2010s). The library came from the immunoSEQ multiplex PCR assay. For the multiplex PCR, a mixture combining 60 forward primers for TCR Vbeta segments and 13 reverse primers for TCR Jbeta segments was used. Sourced from immuneACCESS, this table was stored by TCRdb with only in-frame sequences that have V and J called. A share of the clones is absent; for the studies checked, an unresolved V gene accounts for under half, and the remainder has no known explanation. For this sample there are about 150,000 clones; around 68% appear just once. The ten largest account for about 10% of the sample. The sample was PBMCs. The receptor set was obtained from a young man in good health and CMV-seropositive.

The rearrangement uses TRBV6-4 and TRBJ1-5; D not resolved. Per germline, CDR1 MRHNA and CDR2 SNTAGT. This CDR3 is built from 15 residues. Trimming stripped 6 bases from V and 3 bases from J, with 15 bases between. CDR3 DNA: TGTGCCAGCAGCCCATCTTCGGAGCTCAATCAGCCCCAGCATTTT. Translating it yields CASSPSSELNQPQHF.

The rearrangement uses TRBV10-3 and TRBJ2-5; maybe TRBD2 (7 bases). The CDR3 is made up of 12 amino acids. Per germline, CDR1 ENHRY and CDR2 SYGVKD. V lost 8 bases, J lost 1 base, and 8 bases lay in between. CDR3 bases: TGTGCCATCGGGGGGGCCCAAGAGACCCAGTACTTC. Protein product: CAIGGAQETQYF.

The V and J genes are TRBV6-6 and TRBJ2-2, with TRBD2 identical over 10 bases. Germline CDR1 MNHNY, CDR2 SVGAGI (reference sequence). J gave up 13 bases and V 7 bases, and 15 bases lay outside the gene matches. The CDR3 sequence is 15 residues long. The CDR3 nucleotides are TGTGCCAGCAACCACCCTCCCCTAGCGGGAGAGGGGCTGTTTTTT. Translation gives CASNHPPLAGEGLFF.

The chain couples TRBV6-5 to TRBJ2-5, with 10 bases that match TRBD2. The assigned J gene may be wrong: the sequence end matches TRBJ2-7 better. The CDR3 extends over 16 amino acids. CDR1 and CDR2 from the germline V gene are MNHEY and SVGAGI. CDR3 sequence: CASSYSRTSGTYEQYF. In DNA form, the CDR3 reads TGTGCCAGCAGTTACTCCAGGACTAGCGGCACCTACGAGCAGTACTTC.

The rearrangement joins TRBV19 to TRBJ1-1; D is possibly TRBD1 (5 bases). V dropped 5 bases and J dropped 5 bases, with 12 bases sitting between them. This CDR3 contains 13 residues. Germline V gene data show CDR1 as LNHDA and CDR2 as SQIVND (reference sequence). CDR3 in amino acids: CASSYGRATEAFF. CDR3 sequence (DNA): TGTGCCAGTAGTTACGGCAGGGCGACTGAAGCTTTCTTT. The full variable domain, with the rest looked up from reference TRBV19 and TRBJ1-1, is DGGITQSPKYLFRKEGQNVTLSCEQNLNHDAMYWYRQDPGQGLRLIYYSQIVNDFQKGDIAEGYSVSREKKESFPLTVTSAQKNPTAFYLCASSYGRATEAFFGQGTRLTVV.

The V and J genes are TRBV19 and TRBJ1-5; 7 bases fit TRBD1. Germline trimming cut 3 bases from V and 6 bases from J; bases unmatched to any gene: 2. This CDR3 spans 13 amino acids. Per the germline V gene, CDR1 is LNHDA and CDR2 is SQIVND (reference sequence). The CDR3 DNA is TGTGCCAGTAGTATCGGGACAGCTCAGCCCCAGCATTTT. Translating gives CASSIGTAQPQHF. Full variable domain (remainder filled in from reference TRBV19 and TRBJ1-5): DGGITQSPKYLFRKEGQNVTLSCEQNLNHDAMYWYRQDPGQGLRLIYYSQIVNDFQKGDIAEGYSVSREKKESFPLTVTSAQKNPTAFYLCASSIGTAQPQHFGDGTRLSIL.

CDR3 DNA: TGTGCCAGCAGCTTCGGACAGGGGGCTACAGATACGCAGTATTTT. As protein: CASSFGQGATDTQYF. The chain has TRBV7-9 and TRBJ2-3; 11 bases agree with TRBD1. CDR3 length equals 15 residues. In germline, CDR1 is SEHNR, CDR2 FQNEAQ (reference sequence). V shed 3 bases, J shed 3 bases, and the junction held 2 bases outside the gene matches.

The chain employs TRBV7-9 and TRBJ1-2; 12 bases line up with TRBD1. Trimming removed 6 bases from V and 4 bases from J; junction bases left unmatched: 12. CDR3 length: 17 residues. Germline loops: CDR1 SEHNR, CDR2 FQNEAQ (reference sequence). CDR3 loop: CASRPGTGGVLTYGYTF. Here the CDR3 DNA reads TGTGCCAGCAGACCAGGGACAGGGGGCGTCCTGACCTATGGCTACACCTTC.

The chain is built from TRBV27 and TRBJ2-1; possibly TRBD2 for D (6 bases). CDR1 and CDR2 from the germline V gene are MNHEY and SMNVEV (reference sequence). Trimming left V 3 bases short and J 6 bases short, with 9 bases between. CDR3 length: 13 amino acids. The CDR3 is CASSFVGGNEQFF. CDR3 in DNA: TGTGCCAGCAGTTTCGTGGGAGGCAATGAGCAGTTCTTC.

A remark on this clone: One end of the junction fails to match germline, which may point to a read error. As DNA, the CDR3 is TGTGCTAGCAGCCCAAGCGGGGCGGGCACAGATACGCAGTATTTT. Residues: CASSPSGAGTDTQYF. The chain couples TRBV7-7 to TRBJ2-3; TRBD2 matches 7 bases. CDR3 length equals 15 residues. Germline V CDR1 and CDR2: SSHAT, FNYEAQ (reference sequence).

The chain joins TRBV11-1 to TRBJ2-3; tentatively, D is TRBD2 (6 bases). The CDR3 runs 16 residues. V gave up 5 bases and J gave up 4 bases, with 19 bases separating them. The germline gives CDR1 SGHAT, CDR2 FQDESV (reference sequence). CDR3 DNA sequence: TGTGCCAGCAGCCCGAGGTTCGGGAGTGAGGCAGATACGCAGTATTTT. This translates into CASSPRFGSEADTQYF.

The V and J genes are TRBV6-1 and TRBJ1-2; D gene unclear. CDR1 and CDR2 (germline): MNHNS, SASEGT. This CDR3 spans 13 amino acids. V was shortened by 6 bases and J by 5 bases, with 13 bases between the two germline ends. The CDR3 reads CASSVDGEYGYTF. The CDR3, as DNA: TGTGCCAGCAGCGTGGACGGGGAGTATGGCTACACCTTC.

J is TRBJ2-2 and V is TRBV10-3; 8 bases are a match to TRBD1. The V gene's germline CDR1 is ENHRY and CDR2 SYGVKD. The V gene end was trimmed by 10 bases and the J gene end by 7 bases; junction bases not matched to a gene: 14. The CDR3 covers 15 residues. The CDR3 DNA reads TGTGCCACCAGACAGGGGTCTGGGTATGGCGGGGAGCTGTTTTTT. Its translation: CATRQGSGYGGELFF.

As for this clone: Germline and junction disagree at one end, which may indicate a read error. The V gene is TRBV7-7, the J gene TRBJ1-3, with D possibly being TRBD1 (6 bases). The CDR3 totals 15 residues. Per germline, CDR1 SSHAT and CDR2 FNYEAQ (reference sequence). CDR3 DNA sequence: TGTGCTAGCAGCTTAGCTTCAGGGGAAGGAAACACCATATATTTT. Residues: CASSLASGEGNTIYF. Using reference TRBV7-7 and TRBJ1-3 for the parts outside the CDR3, the full variable domain is GAGVSQSPRYKVTKRGQDVTLRCDPISSHATLYWYQQALGQGPEFLTYFNYEAQPDKSGLPSDRFSAERPEGSISTLTIQRTEQRDSAMYRCASSLASGEGNTIYFGEGSWLTVV.

The genes are TRBV7-9 and TRBJ2-1, with unresolved D. The V end lost 1 base, the J end lost 8 bases, and 6 bases lay between the germline ends. Germline V gives CDR1 SEHNR, CDR2 FQNEAQ (reference sequence). The CDR3 has 12 amino acids. CDR3 in DNA: TGTGCCAGCAGCTTAGGGAGCTATGAGCAGTTCTTC. It translates to CASSLGSYEQFF. Variable domain in full (rest from reference TRBV7-9 and TRBJ2-1): DTGVSQNPRHKITKRGQNVTFRCDPISEHNRLYWYRQTLGQGPEFLTYFQNEAQLEKSRLLSDRFSAERPKGSFSTLEIQRTEQGDSAMYLCASSLGSYEQFFGPGTRLTVL.

The chain combines TRBV4-2 with TRBJ1-5, with 7 bases aligning to TRBD1. The junction had 5 bases not matched to a gene; V was cut back by 0 bases and J by 6 bases. CDR3 length: 15 residues. Germline CDR1 and CDR2: LGHNA and YNFKEQ. The CDR3 bases are TGTGCCAGCAGCCAAGAAGGGACAGACGGTCAGCCCCAGCATTTT. Its protein is CASSQEGTDGQPQHF.

The sample holds one count of this clone. The V gene is TRBV18, the J gene TRBJ2-5; 10 bases line up with TRBD1. Germline V gene sequence: CDR1 KGHSH, CDR2 LQKENI. The CDR3 spans 15 residues. V gave up 0 bases and J gave up 5 bases; unmatched junction bases: 3. The CDR3 region has the DNA TGTGCCAGCTCACCACCGATGACAGGGGGCGAGACCCAGTACTTC. Translating it yields CASSPPMTGGETQYF.

V and J are TRBV7-6 and TRBJ2-7; 7 nucleotides agree with TRBD1. V shed 4 bases, J shed 1 base, and the junction held 4 bases outside the gene matches. CDR3 size: 14 residues. CDR1 is SGHVS and CDR2 is FNYEAQ in the germline V gene. The CDR3, as DNA: TGTGCCAGCAGCTGGGACAGTAATTCCTACGAGCAGTACTTC. It encodes CASSWDSNSYEQYF. The whole variable domain, remainder taken from reference TRBV7-6 and TRBJ2-7, is GAGVSQSPRYKVTKRGQDVALRCDPISGHVSLYWYRQALGQGPEFLTYFNYEAQQDKSGLPNDRFSAERPEGSISTLTIQRTEQRDSAMYRCASSWDSNSYEQYFGPGTRLTVT.